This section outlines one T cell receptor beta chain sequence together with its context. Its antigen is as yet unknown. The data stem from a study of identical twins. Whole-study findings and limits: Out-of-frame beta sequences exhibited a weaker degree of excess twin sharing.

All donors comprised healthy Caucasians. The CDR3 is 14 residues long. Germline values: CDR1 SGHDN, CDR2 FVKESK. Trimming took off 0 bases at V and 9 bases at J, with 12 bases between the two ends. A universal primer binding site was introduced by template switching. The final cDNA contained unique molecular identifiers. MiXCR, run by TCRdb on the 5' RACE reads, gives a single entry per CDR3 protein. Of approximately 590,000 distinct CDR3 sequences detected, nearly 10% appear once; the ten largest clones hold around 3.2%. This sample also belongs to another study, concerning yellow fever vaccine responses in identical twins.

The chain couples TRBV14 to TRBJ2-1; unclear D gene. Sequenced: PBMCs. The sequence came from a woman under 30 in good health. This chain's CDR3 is CASSQESSQAEQFF. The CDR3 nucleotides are TGTGCCAGCAGCCAAGAAAGCAGCCAAGCTGAGCAGTTCTTC.